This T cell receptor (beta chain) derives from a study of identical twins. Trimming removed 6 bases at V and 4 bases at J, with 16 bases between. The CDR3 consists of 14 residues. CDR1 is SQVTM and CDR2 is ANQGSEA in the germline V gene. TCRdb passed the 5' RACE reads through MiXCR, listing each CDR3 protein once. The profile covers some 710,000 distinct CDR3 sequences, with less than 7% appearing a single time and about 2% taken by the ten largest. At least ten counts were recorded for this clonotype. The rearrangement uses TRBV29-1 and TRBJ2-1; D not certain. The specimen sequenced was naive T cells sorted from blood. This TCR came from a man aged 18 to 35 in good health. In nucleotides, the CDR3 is TGCAGCGTAGCGCCCCGAGGACCGTACAATGAGCAGTTCTTC. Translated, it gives CSVAPRGPYNEQFF.